The T cell receptor beta chain under discussion was sequenced for a study of T-cell reconstitution after alpha-beta-depleted transplantation in children. In this sample, this clonotype turned up many times. Construction of the TCRbeta library involved unique molecular identifiers. TCRdb processed the PCR reads anew with MiXCR; each CDR3 protein has one entry. The sample lists over 550,000 distinct CDR3 sequences; approximately 10% were seen once. CDR1 is SQVTM and CDR2 is ANQGSEA in the germline V gene. The CDR3 extends over 14 amino acids. V lost 6 bases to trimming and J lost 1 base; unmatched junction nucleotides: 4.

This chain joins TRBV29-1 and TRBJ1-3; TRBD1 matches 9 bases. Sequenced material: PBMCs from the stem cell graft donor, taken from the stem cell graft. This TCR came from a human donor who donated a stem cell graft to a child with acute myeloid leukemia. CDR3 DNA: TGCAGCGTCGTACAGGGGGCATCTGGAAACACCATATATTTT. Protein sequence: CSVVQGASGNTIYF.